This passage covers 15 T cell receptor beta chains from one sample sequenced in a study of CDR3 diversity in severe acne. TCRdb re-called the PCR reads with MiXCR, one entry per CDR3 protein. The sample lists some 90,000 distinct CDR3 sequences, about 52% seen once, with around a tenth in the top ten. The sample comprised blood. The receptors come from a male donor in good health, serving as a control.

With regard to this clonotype: Being one base from a much bigger clone, this may be a read error. The chain recombines TRBV11-3 with TRBJ2-1; D is possibly TRBD1 or TRBD2 (5 bases each). The CDR3 runs to 15 residues. Germline values: CDR1 SGHNT, CDR2 YENEEA. The CDR3 DNA reads as TGTGCCAGCAGCTCAAGCCGGGACGGACTCAATGAGCAGATCTTC. Protein sequence: CASSSSRDGLNEQIF.

The chain employs TRBV7-9 and TRBJ1-1, with TRBD1 identical over 8 bases. There are 14 residues in the CDR3. The V gene end was trimmed by 5 bases and the J gene end by 3 bases; junction bases not matched to a gene: 5. From germline, CDR1 is SEHNR and CDR2 FQNEAQ (reference sequence). The CDR3 protein is CASSVQGDDTEAFF. CDR3 DNA: TGTGCCAGCAGCGTACAGGGGGACGACACTGAAGCTTTCTTT.

Relative to its sample, this clonotype is medium-sized (0.01 to 0.1%). Here the CDR3 reads CASSLVGLGQETQYF. The CDR3 DNA is TGTGCCAGCAGCTTAGTGGGGTTGGGGCAAGAGACCCAGTACTTC. The chain is built from TRBV7-9 and TRBJ2-5; D gene ambiguous. The CDR3 consists of 15 residues. The ends were cut back, 1 base at V and 2 bases at J, with 11 bases in the middle. Germline assignment: CDR1 SEHNR and CDR2 FQNEAQ (reference sequence).

The rearrangement links TRBV15 to TRBJ1-4; the D is unclear. The CDR3 has 20 residues. Trimming left V 5 bases short and J 7 bases short, with 32 bases between. The V gene's germline CDR1 is LNHNV and CDR2 YYDKDF (reference sequence). The CDR3 nucleotides read TGTGCCACCAGCCCCCCTTTAGGACTGAAGCTTTCTCCATCTAGTGAAAAACTGTTTTTT. Protein: CATSPPLGLKLSPSSEKLFF.

This clonotype was detected a few times. This may be a read error: a much more frequent sequence differs by one nucleotide. The rearrangement uses TRBV20-1 and TRBJ1-3, with unresolved D. The CDR3 extends over 15 amino acids. CDR1 and CDR2 (germline): DFQATT, SNEGSKA (reference sequence). CDR3 bases: TGCAGTGCTTACGCCTCGGACCCCTCTGGAAACGCCATATATTTT. This sequence encodes CSAYASDPSGNAIYF.

This chain joins TRBV6-2 or TRBV6-3 and TRBJ2-7; tentatively, D is TRBD1 (5 bases). Germline values: CDR1 MNHEY, CDR2 SVGEGT. The CDR3 is 15 residues long. V lost 2 bases and J 5 bases, leaving 16 bases between the germline ends. The DNA of the CDR3 is TGTGCCAGCAGTTACAGCTCCTCTGGGGCCAACGAGCAGTACTTC. Protein: CASSYSSSGANEQYF.

This clonotype was recorded at least ten times. The rearrangement joins TRBV10-1 to TRBJ1-5; D gene uncertain. The V gene's germline CDR1 is WNHNN and CDR2 SYGVQD (reference sequence). The CDR3 consists of 21 residues. Trimming took off 0 bases at V and 6 bases at J, with 30 bases between the two ends. This CDR3 is CASSESDTLMAQQSLGQPQHF. DNA of the CDR3: TGCGCCAGCAGTGAGTCTGACACATTGATGGCACAGCAGAGTCTCGGTCAGCCCCAGCATTTT.

This clonotype was detected a few times. The chain recombines TRBV5-1 with TRBJ2-2; 10 nucleotides match TRBD2. From germline, CDR1 is SGHRS and CDR2 YFSETQ. The CDR3 contains 16 residues. V lost 3 bases, J lost 7 bases, and 9 bases stayed unmatched. CDR3 bases: TGCGCCAGCAGCTATACCGGGACTAGCGAGGGCGGGGAGCTGTTTTTT. The encoded protein is CASSYTGTSEGGELFF.

The sample holds many counts of this clonotype. The V call is TRBV5-6, the J call TRBJ1-6; tentative D call: TRBD1 (6 bases). The germline CDR1 and CDR2 sequences are SGHDT and YYEEEE. The CDR3 is made up of 15 amino acids. Trimming took 1 base from V and 7 from J, leaving 12 bases between them. The CDR3 protein is CASSLIRGGNSPLHF. CDR3 coding DNA: TGTGCCAGCAGCTTGATCAGGGGAGGGAATTCACCCCTCCACTTT.

The chain has TRBV7-9 and TRBJ2-7; 7 positions agree with TRBD1. The length of the CDR3 is 14 residues. The ends lost 6 bases at V and 0 bases at J; junction bases unmatched: 5. The V gene's germline CDR1 is SEHNR and CDR2 FQNEAQ (reference sequence). This chain's CDR3 is CASSAGTASYEQYF. The CDR3 DNA is TGTGCCAGCAGTGCCGGGACAGCCTCCTACGAGCAGTACTTC. The variable domain in full, completed from reference TRBV7-9 and TRBJ2-7, reads DTGVSQNPRHKITKRGQNVTFRCDPISEHNRLYWYRQTLGQGPEFLTYFQNEAQLEKSRLLSDRFSAERPKGSFSTLEIQRTEQGDSAMYLCASSAGTASYEQYFGPGTRLTVT.

This chain connects TRBV12-3 or TRBV12-4 to TRBJ1-5; 9 nucleotides match TRBD1. Unmatched junction bases numbered 6, after V lost 5 bases and J lost 7 bases. There are 14 residues in the CDR3. The CDR3 spells CASSPNTGGQPQHF. CDR3 DNA: TGTGCCAGCAGTCCGAATACAGGGGGCCAGCCCCAGCATTTT.

This clonotype appeared a few times. This chain uses TRBV6-1 with TRBJ2-7; 12 nucleotides line up with TRBD2. J gave up 0 bases and V 5 bases, and 8 bases lay outside the gene matches. The germline V gene encodes CDR1 MNHNS and CDR2 SASEGT. The CDR3 sequence is 17 residues long. CDR3 in amino acids: CASSSGLAGKRSYEQYF. The CDR3 bases are TGTGCCAGCAGTTCGGGACTAGCGGGCAAACGCTCCTACGAGCAGTACTTC.

The J gene is TRBJ2-7, the V gene TRBV5-1, with 12 bases that match TRBD1. V gave up 5 bases and J gave up 5 bases; unmatched junction bases: 8. Germline V gives CDR1 SGHRS, CDR2 YFSETQ. The CDR3 consists of 15 residues. In nucleotides, the CDR3 is TGCGCCAGCAGTCCCGGGACAGGGGGCGTCGACGAGCAGTACTTC. Translation gives CASSPGTGGVDEQYF.

In nucleotides, the CDR3 is TGCGCCAGCAGCTTACTCACTAGCGGCCCAGGGGATGAGCAGTACTTC. Translation: CASSLLTSGPGDEQYF. This chain connects TRBV5-1 to TRBJ2-7; TRBD2 agrees at 8 bases. This CDR3 has 16 amino acids. The V gene's germline CDR1 is SGHRS and CDR2 YFSETQ. The ends lost 2 bases at V and 7 bases at J; junction bases unmatched: 14.

The V gene is TRBV7-9, the J gene TRBJ1-4, with D maybe TRBD1 (5 bases). The germline V gene encodes CDR1 SEHNR and CDR2 FQNEAQ (reference sequence). V gave up 3 bases and J gave up 6 bases, with 11 bases separating them. This CDR3 is built from 14 residues. As DNA, the CDR3 is TGTGCCAGCAGCTTGGACCGAGGGGATGAAAAACTGTTTTTT. This gives the protein CASSLDRGDEKLFF.